A selection of T cell receptor beta chains follows, all from one sample in a study of T cells in Graves' hyperthyroidism and ophthalmopathy. TCRdb re-analysed the multiplex PCR reads in MiXCR, keeping a single row per CDR3 protein. The table has a few hundred thousand distinct CDR3 sequences, roughly 25% seen once. Sequencing was performed on blood. These receptors were obtained from a man aged 45-60 years with Graves' hyperthyroidism. CDR3s include the opening cysteine and the closing phenylalanine or tryptophan. The D gene is left open where the match is weak. A clone size is listed for some rows: how often the clone was seen (once, few, many), or a class if it is expanded.

NA,TRBD2,TRBJ2-2,TRBV7-6,TGTGCCAGCAGCTTAAACCCCGGACTAGCGGCCGGGGAGCTGTTTTTT,CASSLNPGLAAGELFF
many,NA,TRBJ2-5,TRBV11-2,TGTGCCAGCAGCTCAAGGACCTCCCAGGGCGAGACCCAGTACTTC,CASSSRTSQGETQYF
NA,NA,TRBJ1-6,TRBV6-1,TGTGCCAGCAGTATGGGCCTGGGCAATTCACCCCTCCACTTT,CASSMGLGNSPLHF
many,NA,TRBJ2-5,TRBV28,TGTGCCAGCAGTTTAAGAGGGCCCCAAGAGACCCAGTACTTC,CASSLRGPQETQYF
few,NA,TRBJ2-1,TRBV7-6,TGTGCCAGCAGCTCTCTGGTAAGGCGGAGCTCCTACAATGAGCAGTTCTTC,CASSSLVRRSSYNEQFF
NA,NA,TRBJ1-2,TRBV18,TGTGCCAACTCACCAGACAGGAACTATGGCTACACCTTC,CANSPDRNYGYTF
NA,TRBD1,TRBJ2-5,TRBV7-3,TGTGCCAGCAGCCTTAACCCAGGGGGCCGAGAGACCCAGTACTTC,CASSLNPGGRETQYF
NA,TRBD1,TRBJ1-6,TRBV7-2,TGTGCCAGCGGATCGGGACAGACTTCACCCCTCCACTTT,CASGSGQTSPLHF
NA,NA,TRBJ2-2,TRBV6-1,TGTGCCAGCAGGGCAGGGGGGTACACCGGGGAGCTGTTTTTT,CASRAGGYTGELFF
NA,TRBD2,TRBJ2-3,TRBV20-1,TGCAGTGCCAAAGCGGGAGCTAGCACAGATACGCAGTATTTT,CSAKAGASTDTQYF
NA,TRBD1,TRBJ1-2,TRBV6-1,TGTGCCAGCAGTGAAGCGCGGTCACAGGGGGCATTTGGCTACACCTTC,CASSEARSQGAFGYTF
once,TRBD1,TRBJ2-3,TRBV20-1,TGCAGTGCTTCAGGGGGCGAACGCCCAGATACGCAGTATTTT,CSASGGERPDTQYF